One and the same sample provided the 24 T cell receptor beta chains below, sequenced in a study of Graves' ophthalmopathy and Graves' hyperthyroidism. From RNA, the CDR3 regions of TCR beta chains were amplified and sequenced. HTBI primers primed a first-round RT-PCR, and a second-round multiplex PCR followed. TCRdb independently ran MiXCR on the multiplex PCR reads; one entry per CDR3 protein. Of hundreds of thousands of distinct CDR3 sequences listed, around 21% were seen once; the top ten hold roughly 3%. The sequencing sample was made of peripheral blood. Source of these receptors: a woman younger than 35 with stable Graves' hyperthyroidism.

Points on this clonotype: Being one base from a much bigger clone, this may be a read error. The chain combines TRBV6-2 or TRBV6-3 with TRBJ2-4; D may correspond to TRBD1 or TRBD2 (5 bases each). The germline CDR1 and CDR2 sequences are MNHEY and SVGEGT. CDR3 length: 15 amino acids. The CDR3 reads CASTRARDGLNIKYF. CDR3 bases: TGTGCCAGCACCCGGGCCAGGGACGGCCTCAACATTAAGTACTTC.

This clonotype was observed a single time. The gene calls are TRBV29-1 and TRBJ2-7; D remains ambiguous. The germline V and J ends were trimmed by 4 bases and 1 base, with 8 bases remaining between them. The CDR3 is 12 residues long. Per germline, CDR1 SQVTM and CDR2 ANQGSEA. The CDR3 here is CSVGNRSYEQYF. Here the CDR3 DNA reads TGCAGCGTTGGGAACCGGTCCTACGAGCAGTACTTC.

V usage is TRBV30 and J usage is TRBJ2-7, with D maybe TRBD1 (5 bases). The CDR3 spans 12 residues. Germline V gene lookup returns CDR1 GTSNPN and CDR2 SVGIG (reference sequence). Deletions cut 2 bases from V and 5 bases from J, with 10 bases between. CDR3 DNA: TGTGCCTGGAGTTCAATGGGGCACGAGCAGTACTTC. Translated, it gives CAWSSMGHEQYF.

This clonotype was detected ten times or more. V usage is TRBV12-3 or TRBV12-4 and J usage is TRBJ1-2; D is possibly TRBD1 (5 bases). V was cut by 7 bases and J by 6 bases, with 9 bases left in between. This CDR3 is 11 amino acids long. CDR3 residues: CASTLGDGYTF. The CDR3 bases are TGTGCCAGCACACTAGGGGATGGCTACACCTTC.

In its sample, this clonotype was seen a few times. The chain couples TRBV6-1 to TRBJ1-2; D is unresolved. The germline CDR1 and CDR2 sequences are MNHNS and SASEGT. This CDR3 spans 13 amino acids. Trimming removed 2 bases at V and 9 bases at J, with 13 bases between. The CDR3 coding sequence is TGTGCCAGCAGTGAAAACACAGTGAGGAGCTACACCTTC. Its protein is CASSENTVRSYTF.

The table lists this clonotype with many counts. This sequence joins TRBV6-1 and TRBJ1-5, with D possibly TRBD1 on 5 matching bases. The CDR3 loop spans 14 amino acids. Per germline, CDR1 MNHNS and CDR2 SASEGT. Trimming pared 7 bases from V and 6 bases from J, leaving 16 bases between. The CDR3 loop is CASNNGGKSQPQHF. Written as DNA, the CDR3 is TGTGCCAGCAACAACGGGGGTAAATCTCAGCCCCAGCATTTT.

This clonotype was found many times. V usage is TRBV6-5 and J usage is TRBJ1-1; 7 bases match TRBD1. This CDR3 region has 16 residues. CDR1 and CDR2 from the germline V gene are MNHEY and SVGAGI. The junction had 4 bases not matched to a gene; V was cut back by 0 bases and J by 0 bases. This CDR3 reads CASSYSGTAMNTEAFF. The CDR3, as DNA: TGTGCCAGCAGTTACTCTGGGACAGCTATGAACACTGAAGCTTTCTTT.

This clonotype was seen ten or more times. The chain recombines TRBV29-1 with TRBJ1-3; no clear D. CDR1 and CDR2 (germline): SQVTM, ANQGSEA. V dropped 2 bases and J dropped 3 bases, with 2 bases sitting between them. The length of the CDR3 is 11 residues. CDR3 protein: CSVESGNTIYF. For the CDR3, the DNA is TGCAGCGTTGAAAGTGGAAACACCATATATTTT.

This clonotype was seen ten or more times. The chain employs TRBV18 and TRBJ2-5; D gene uncertain. V was shortened by 2 bases and J by 2 bases, with 6 bases between the two germline ends. The CDR3 has 13 amino acids. Germline V gives CDR1 KGHSH, CDR2 LQKENI. The CDR3 spells CASSPVTQETQYF. CDR3 sequence (DNA): TGTGCCAGCTCACCAGTTACTCAAGAGACCCAGTACTTC.

This clonotype was counted ten times or more. The chain is built from TRBV14 and TRBJ2-7; 9 bases align to TRBD2. The CDR3 is 15 residues long. The V and J ends lost 4 bases and 3 bases, in that order; junction bases with no gene match: 7. The germline CDR1 and CDR2 sequences are SGHDN and FVKESK. The DNA of the CDR3 is TGTGCCAGCAGCCCCCCTCTAGCGGGACGCTACGAGCAGTACTTC. This codes for CASSPPLAGRYEQYF. Drawing the rest from reference TRBV14 and TRBJ2-7, the complete variable domain is EAGVTQFPSHSVIEKGQTVTLRCDPISGHDNLYWYRRVMGKEIKFLLHFVKESKQDESGMPNNRFLAERTGGTYSTLKVQPAELEDSGVYFCASSPPLAGRYEQYFGPGTRLTVT.

This sequence joins TRBV11-2 and TRBJ1-2; no definite D call. V lost 1 base and J 0 bases, leaving 18 bases between the germline ends. The CDR3 is 18 amino acids. Germline values: CDR1 SGHAT, CDR2 FQNNGV. The CDR3 here is CASSLGPYPQATNYGYTF. DNA for the CDR3: TGTGCCAGCAGCTTAGGCCCCTATCCCCAGGCGACTAACTATGGCTACACCTTC.

This clonotype was observed at least ten times. V usage is TRBV15 and J usage is TRBJ2-7; D is possibly TRBD1 (5 bases). This CDR3 contains 13 residues. Germline CDR1 and CDR2: LNHNV and YYDKDF (reference sequence). Between the trimmed V and J ends, which lost 9 bases and 1 base, there was a span of 13 bases. CDR3 sequence (DNA): TGTGCCACTTCATTGACAGTTTCCTACGAGCAGTACTTC. Translating it yields CATSLTVSYEQYF.

This clonotype has a count of ten or more. The CDR3 reads CASSLTRGLNTEAFF. DNA of the CDR3: TGTGCCAGCAGCCTCACCAGGGGGCTGAACACTGAAGCTTTCTTT. The chain uses TRBV6-2 or TRBV6-3 and TRBJ1-1; 8 nucleotides match TRBD1. CDR3 length equals 15 residues. The V gene's germline CDR1 is MNHEY and CDR2 SVGEGT. The junction had 6 bases not matched to a gene; V was cut back by 6 bases and J by 0 bases.

There are many counts of this clonotype. The chain has TRBV7-9 and TRBJ2-3; perhaps TRBD2 as D (5 bases). The CDR3 sequence is 12 residues long. Germline assignment: CDR1 SEHNR and CDR2 FQNEAQ (reference sequence). Trimming removed 11 bases at V and 4 bases at J, with 13 bases between. The CDR3 coding sequence is TGTGCCGGGCGGTCGGAGGCAGATACGCAGTATTTT. Encoded protein: CAGRSEADTQYF.

CDR3 region: CASRADRGRTEAFF. The CDR3, as DNA: TGTGCCAGCAGAGCGGACAGGGGTCGGACTGAAGCTTTCTTT. The chain combines TRBV2 with TRBJ1-1; 9 bases are shared with TRBD1. Germline CDR1 reads SNHLY; CDR2 reads FYNNEI. V dropped 6 bases and J dropped 5; count of bases not matched to a gene: 7. This CDR3 has 14 residues.

CDR3 nucleotides: TGTGCCAGCAGTTCGTACAGGGGGCCTAGCAATCAGCCCCAGCATTTT. Translating gives CASSSYRGPSNQPQHF. The V gene is TRBV6-2 or TRBV6-3, the J gene TRBJ1-5; 9 bases are a match to TRBD1. The V segment lost 4 bases and the J segment 0 bases; nucleotides outside the gene matches: 4. This CDR3 spans 16 amino acids. Looked up from germline, CDR1 is MNHEY and CDR2 is SVGEGT.

This clonotype was found many times. The rearrangement joins TRBV7-9 to TRBJ1-1; D possibly corresponds to TRBD1 (5 bases). The V gene lost 5 bases and the J gene lost 0 bases, with 13 bases spanning the gap. CDR3 length equals 15 residues. The germline V gene encodes CDR1 SEHNR and CDR2 FQNEAQ (reference sequence). CDR3 nucleotide sequence: TGTGCCAGCAGCCAGCCCCAGGGTTTGAACACTGAAGCTTTCTTT. Protein: CASSQPQGLNTEAFF.

This clonotype was detected ten times or more. This chain connects TRBV20-1 to TRBJ2-7; 10 nucleotides match TRBD1. CDR1 is DFQATT and CDR2 is SNEGSKA in the germline V gene (reference sequence). This CDR3 is built from 18 residues. Trimming at V came to 5 bases and at J to 0 bases, leaving 16 bases not matched to a gene. In DNA form, the CDR3 reads TGCAGTGCTTACGACCCGGGACAGGGGACCCTGAGCTCCTACGAGCAGTACTTC. Translation gives CSAYDPGQGTLSSYEQYF.

This clonotype was seen many times. The V gene is TRBV2, the J gene TRBJ2-7; D is uncertain. The CDR3 consists of 11 residues. In germline, CDR1 is SNHLY, CDR2 FYNNEI. The V end lost 6 bases, the J end lost 3 bases, and 6 bases lay between the germline ends. The CDR3 here is CASRGVYEQYF. The CDR3 region has the DNA TGTGCCAGCAGGGGTGTCTACGAGCAGTACTTC. Complete variable domain (other parts from reference TRBV2 and TRBJ2-7): EPEVTQTPSHQVTQMGQEVILRCVPISNHLYFYWYRQILGQKVEFLVSFYNNEISEKSEIFDDQFSVERPDGSNFTLKIRSTKLEDSAMYFCASRGVYEQYFGPGTRLTVT.

The chain couples TRBV18 to TRBJ2-7; the match to TRBD2 covers 10 bases. CDR1 is KGHSH and CDR2 is LQKENI in the germline V gene. This CDR3 is 14 amino acids long. V lost 3 bases to trimming and J lost 4 bases; unmatched junction nucleotides: 3. This CDR3 is CASSPASGSYEQYF. The DNA for the CDR3 is TGTGCCAGCTCACCTGCTAGCGGGAGTTACGAGCAGTACTTC.

At least ten counts were recorded for this clonotype. The chain employs TRBV27 and TRBJ2-7, with 10 nucleotides matching TRBD1. The CDR3 spans 13 residues. Germline CDR1 is MNHEY and CDR2 is SMNVEV (reference sequence). Trimming at V came to 2 bases and at J to 11 bases, leaving 6 bases not matched to a gene. The CDR3, as DNA: TGTGCCAGCAGTTTAACATCCGGGACAGGGGAGTACTTC. Translating it yields CASSLTSGTGEYF.

This clonotype came up many times. J is TRBJ1-2 and V is TRBV4-3; D gene unclear. CDR1 and CDR2 (germline): LGHNA, YSLEER. There are 16 residues in the CDR3. Trimming took 2 bases from V and 0 from J, leaving 13 bases between them. CDR3 sequence: CASSQKRRLANYGYTF. CDR3 DNA: TGCGCCAGCAGCCAAAAACGACGGTTAGCTAACTATGGCTACACCTTC.

In this sample, this clonotype turned up many times. The chain recombines TRBV12-3 or TRBV12-4 with TRBJ2-2, with 9 nucleotides matching TRBD2. Trimming at V came to 3 bases and at J to 5 bases, leaving 7 bases not matched to a gene. The CDR3 is 16 amino acids. CDR3 amino acids: CASSFGGRAETGELFF. CDR3 bases: TGTGCCAGCAGTTTCGGCGGGAGGGCCGAGACCGGGGAGCTGTTTTTT.

This clonotype was recorded at least ten times. The rearrangement joins TRBV28 to TRBJ2-2, with 7 nucleotides matching TRBD1. Germline V gene lookup returns CDR1 MDHEN and CDR2 SYDVKM. V lost 6 bases and J lost 5; bases outside the gene matches: 15. The CDR3 sequence is 17 residues long. The CDR3 nucleotides read TGTGCCAGCAGGCTAACTCTCGGGACAGAGGAGACCGGGGAGCTGTTTTTT. This sequence encodes CASRLTLGTEETGELFF.